This T cell receptor beta chain was sequenced during a study of blood T cell repertoires in COVID-19. Authors' processing steps: Amplifying reference gene primers gave estimates of nucleated cell counts. Sequencing was performed with immunoSEQ multiplex PCR; in TCRdb, only in-frame clones are kept and a portion is missing. The V and J calls and clone size are taken from that table; D and trimming were inferred from the DNA. The table records roughly 260,000 clones, 85% to 95% of them present only once. Participants reported their clinical history, and cohort assignment relied on those reports. The clonotype originates from a young woman who had recovered from COVID-19. The sequenced material came from PBMCs or T cells enriched from blood (not recorded which).

Here the CDR3 reads CASSGRDRKKPGANVLTF. Written as DNA, the CDR3 is TGTGCCAGCAGCGGACGGGACAGGAAGAAGCCTGGGGCCAACGTCCTGACTTTC. This chain joins TRBV7-9 and TRBJ2-6, with TRBD1 matching 8 bases. V was clipped by 5 bases and J by 2 bases; unmatched bases: 11. Germline loops: CDR1 SEHNR, CDR2 FQNEAQ (reference sequence). CDR3 length: 18 residues.